The T cell receptor beta chain under discussion was sequenced for a study of T cell changes during pregnancy in multiple sclerosis. Germline CDR1 reads SEHNR; CDR2 reads FQNEAQ (reference sequence). The germline V and J ends were trimmed by 5 bases and 4 bases, with 17 bases remaining between them. This CDR3 has 16 residues. Profiling relied on immunoSEQ multiplex PCR, and the TCRdb table lists in-frame clones only, not all of them. The sample lists about 110,000 clones; just over 90% were seen once. Sample: peripheral blood, taken after pregnancy. This chain connects TRBV7-9 to TRBJ1-4, with a weak D call TRBD1 (5 bases). The clonotype was recovered from a female donor with multiple sclerosis, enrolled in a pregnancy study. The CDR3 protein is CASSPQGVQLNEKLFF. As DNA, the CDR3 is TGTGCCAGCAGCCCCCAAGGGGTACAGCTTAATGAAAAACTGTTTTTT.